Listed below are T cell receptor beta chains from one sample, sequenced in a study of cytotoxic CD8 clonotypes in ibrutinib-treated CLL. Using immunoSEQ multiplex PCR, the repertoire was profiled, and TCRdb retains in-frame clones only, with some absent. The sample has about 270,000 clones; less than 85% are singletons. Here the sequenced sample was PBMCs, taken at disease progression, from a patient treated with ibrutinib. Receptors were obtained from a human donor with chronic lymphocytic leukemia. Both conserved end residues are part of each CDR3. A D gene is named only where the DNA matches it firmly. Clone size, where shown, is once, few, many, or a class for clones that have expanded.

CDR3 length	V gene	J gene	D gene	clone size	CDR3 protein	CDR3 DNA
12	TRBV12-5	TRBJ2-7	NA	NA	CASGPQTYEQYF	TGTGCTAGTGGTCCTCAAACCTACGAGCAGTACTTC
13	TRBV5-1	TRBJ2-2	NA	NA	CASSFKGVGELFF	TGCGCCAGCAGCTTTAAAGGGGTCGGGGAGCTGTTTTTT
15	TRBV7-2	TRBJ2-7	TRBD1	NA	CASSPRTGTDYEQYF	TGTGCCAGCAGCCCAAGAACCGGGACAGACTACGAGCAGTACTTC
10	TRBV2	TRBJ1-2	NA	few	CASTKGPIAF	TGTGCCAGCACTAAGGGACCGATTGCCTTC
12	TRBV13	TRBJ2-1	NA	NA	CASSPTGIEQFF	TGTGCCAGCAGCCCTACAGGGATTGAGCAGTTCTTC
15	TRBV7-9	TRBJ2-3	TRBD2	NA	CASSNKRGGTDTQYF	TGTGCCAGCAGCAACAAGCGGGGGGGCACAGATACGCAGTATTTT
12	TRBV6-1	TRBJ2-7	NA	NA	CASSGEGYEQYF	TGTGCCAGCAGTGGAGAGGGCTACGAGCAGTACTTC
15	TRBV9	TRBJ2-3	NA	NA	CASSVGVSVADTQYF	TGTGCCAGCAGCGTTGGGGTCTCGGTGGCAGATACGCAGTATTTT
14	TRBV7-8	TRBJ2-7	NA	NA	CASSLFGSSYEQYF	TGTGCCAGCAGCTTATTCGGGAGCTCCTACGAGCAGTACTTC
13	TRBV11-3	TRBJ2-3	NA	once	CASSLAVGDTQYF	TGTGCCAGCAGCTTAGCAGTGGGAGATACGCAGTATTTT
14	TRBV19	TRBJ1-5	TRBD1	NA	CASSRQGGNQPQHF	TGTGCCAGTAGCCGACAGGGAGGCAATCAGCCCCAGCATTTT
11	TRBV7-2	TRBJ2-7	NA	NA	CASSSGGEQYF	TGTGCCAGCAGTTCCGGCGGGGAGCAGTACTTC
16	TRBV27	TRBJ2-7	TRBD2	NA	CASSFPGLAGVQEQYF	TGTGCCAGCAGTTTCCCGGGACTAGCGGGAGTTCAAGAGCAGTACTTC
12	TRBV28	TRBJ2-7	NA	few	CASSPAPYEQYF	TGTGCCAGCAGTCCAGCCCCCTACGAGCAGTACTTC
14	TRBV29-1	TRBJ2-2	NA	NA	CSVEDGTHTGELFF	TGCAGCGTTGAAGATGGGACCCACACCGGGGAGCTGTTTTTT
15	TRBV28	TRBJ2-6	NA	NA	CASSLERSGANVLTF	TGTGCCAGCAGTTTGGAAAGGTCTGGGGCCAACGTCCTGACTTTC
15	TRBV28	TRBJ2-7	TRBD2	NA	CASSPSRGGADEQYF	TGTGCCAGCAGTCCATCCCGGGGGGGGGCGGACGAGCAGTACTTC
20	TRBV4-1	TRBJ2-2	NA	NA	CASSHTASRGRERSAGELFF	TGCGCCAGCAGCCATACCGCATCCAGGGGGCGGGAGAGGAGCGCCGGGGAGCTGTTTTTT
14	TRBV29-1	TRBJ1-1	NA	once	CSVDLGRVNTEAFF	TGCAGCGTTGACCTGGGACGGGTGAACACTGAAGCTTTCTTT
13	TRBV6-1	TRBJ2-3	NA	NA	CASSDPGADTQYF	TGTGCCAGCAGTGATCCCGGGGCAGATACGCAGTATTTT
15	TRBV10-3	TRBJ2-3	NA	NA	CASRVGRVGTDTQYF	TGTGCCAGCAGAGTGGGAAGGGTCGGCACAGATACGCAGTATTTT
17	TRBV9	TRBJ1-2	NA	NA	CASSAQLGPSRDYGYTF	TGTGCCAGCAGCGCTCAACTCGGACCCTCTAGGGATTATGGCTACACCTTC
15	TRBV19	TRBJ2-2	TRBD1	NA	CASSIGRGQGGELFF	TGTGCCAGTAGTATCGGCAGGGGGCAAGGCGGGGAGCTGTTTTTT
16	TRBV6-1	TRBJ1-5	TRBD1	NA	CASSVVQGSGNQPQHF	TGTGCCAGCAGTGTTGTACAGGGGAGTGGCAATCAGCCCCAGCATTTT
15	TRBV15	TRBJ1-3	NA	NA	CATSRFLGSGNTIYF	TGTGCCACCAGCAGATTTCTTGGGTCTGGAAACACCATATATTTT
15	TRBV7-9	TRBJ2-2	TRBD2	NA	CASSLAGGHTGELFF	TGTGCCAGCAGCTTAGCGGGAGGGCACACCGGGGAGCTGTTTTTT
15	TRBV4-1	TRBJ2-7	NA	NA	CASSQERYGSYEQYF	TGCGCCAGCAGCCAAGAAAGGTACGGATCCTACGAGCAGTACTTC
15	TRBV29-1	TRBJ2-2	NA	NA	CSVETGGDVTGELFF	TGCAGCGTTGAGACCGGGGGAGACGTCACCGGGGAGCTGTTTTTT
14	TRBV28	TRBJ2-1	TRBD2	NA	CASSPIGGRDEQFF	TGTGCCAGCAGTCCGATCGGCGGGAGGGATGAGCAGTTCTTC
14	TRBV6-1	TRBJ1-2	NA	NA	CASSEVGPNYGYTF	TGTGCCAGCAGTGAAGTCGGCCCTAACTATGGCTACACCTTC
15	TRBV6-6	TRBJ2-3	TRBD2	NA	CASRRATSGTDTQYF	TGTGCCAGCAGGCGCGCTACTAGCGGGACAGATACGCAGTATTTT
13	TRBV15	TRBJ2-1	NA	once	CATSSYFEGEQFF	TGTGCCACCAGCAGTTATTTTGAGGGTGAGCAGTTCTTC
15	TRBV30	TRBJ1-1	NA	NA	CAWSPRWGKNTEAFF	TGTGCCTGGAGTCCTCGGTGGGGGAAGAACACTGAAGCTTTCTTT
17	TRBV5-6	TRBJ2-7	TRBD2	NA	CASSLTGRARFSYEQYF	TGTGCCAGCAGCTTGACCGGGAGGGCCCGTTTTTCCTACGAGCAGTACTTC
15	TRBV6-5	TRBJ2-7	NA	once	CASSYSHAWGAEQYF	TGTGCCAGCAGTTACTCGCATGCATGGGGAGCCGAGCAGTACTTC